This is a list of T cell receptor beta chains from one sample in a study of blood T cell repertoires in COVID-19. The repertoire was sequenced with immunoSEQ multiplex PCR; TCRdb's copy has only in-frame clones and lacks some. This sample yields roughly 150,000 clones, of which 80% to 85% are seen a single time; around 5% belongs to the top ten. The sequenced sample consisted of PBMCs or T cells enriched from blood (not recorded which). The receptors were sampled from a man aged 65 to 85 who had been exposed to COVID-19. Both conserved end residues are part of each CDR3. Fields, in order: clone size, J gene, V gene, D gene, CDR3 DNA, CDR3 protein. A D gene is named only where the DNA matches it firmly. Size tells how often a clone was seen (once, few, many) or the class of an expanded clone, and some rows leave it out.

>few|TRBJ1-3|TRBV12-3/TRBV12-4|-
TGTGCCAGCAGTTTAGGGAGCCCAAACACCATATATTTT
CASSLGSPNTIYF
>once|TRBJ1-3|TRBV2|TRBD1
TGTGCCAGCAGGGTAGACAGGGCTGGAAACACCATATATTTT
CASRVDRAGNTIYF
>few|TRBJ1-4|TRBV18|-
TGTGCCAGCTCACCACCGGTACAGGATGGCGGAGGGGAAAAACTGTTTTTT
CASSPPVQDGGGEKLFF
>-|TRBJ2-7|TRBV18|-
TGTGCCAGCTCACCCGTCGGGTACGAGCAGTACTTC
CASSPVGYEQYF
>-|TRBJ2-2|TRBV7-2|-
TGTGCCAGCAGAAACACTAGGACCGGGGAGCTGTTTTTT
CASRNTRTGELFF
>-|TRBJ1-4|TRBV5-4|-
TGTGCCAGCTCACGGAAAGGAGGGACTAATGAAAAACTGTTTTTT
CASSRKGGTNEKLFF
>-|TRBJ2-1|TRBV12-5|-
TGTGCTAGTGGTGAGGACCAGGGGAAGGTGAGGAATGAGCAGTTCTTC
CASGEDQGKVRNEQFF
>-|TRBJ1-4|TRBV27|TRBD1
TGTGCCAGCAGTCGGTCCCGGGACAGGGGGCCACTGTTTTTT
CASSRSRDRGPLFF
>-|TRBJ1-2|TRBV5-1|-
TGCGCCAGCAGCTTGGGGAGTGGGGCAACGTATGGCTACACCTTC
CASSLGSGATYGYTF
>-|TRBJ1-5|TRBV4-1|-
TGCGCCAGCAGCCAAGATTCAGGGGCCCGCAATCAGCCCCAGCATTTT
CASSQDSGARNQPQHF
>-|TRBJ2-2|TRBV5-4|-
TGTGCCAGCAGCCCCACCCTACCGAACACCGGGGAGCTGTTTTTT
CASSPTLPNTGELFF
>-|TRBJ2-7|TRBV25-1|TRBD1
TGTGCCAGCAGTGATCCCGGGACAGGGGGCAACGAGCAGTACTTC
CASSDPGTGGNEQYF
>-|TRBJ2-1|TRBV11-3|-
TGTGCCAGCTCCAGGGGAGAAGGGGGTGAGCAGTTCTTC
CASSRGEGGEQFF
>-|TRBJ2-2|TRBV2|-
TGTGCCAGCAGTCCCGGGGGGCCGAACACCGGGGAGCTGTTTTTT
CASSPGGPNTGELFF
>-|TRBJ1-5|TRBV28|-
TGTGCCAGCAGTTTACGGCCCCAGCATTTT
CASSLRPQHF
>-|TRBJ1-5|TRBV19|-
TGTGCCAGTAGTGTAATACAGGACAGCCTGGGATATAGCAATCAGCCCCAGCATTTT
CASSVIQDSLGYSNQPQHF
>-|TRBJ2-1|TRBV7-6|TRBD1
TGTGCCAGCAGCTCCGGGACAGGAGTCAATGAGCAGTTCTTC
CASSSGTGVNEQFF
>-|TRBJ1-5|TRBV5-1|TRBD1
TGCGCCAGCAGCTCCGGGGACAGGAATCAGCCCCAGCATTTT
CASSSGDRNQPQHF
>once|TRBJ2-7|TRBV7-9|-
TGTGCCAGCAGCTTGGAGGGGGCGGGCGAGCAGTACTTC
CASSLEGAGEQYF